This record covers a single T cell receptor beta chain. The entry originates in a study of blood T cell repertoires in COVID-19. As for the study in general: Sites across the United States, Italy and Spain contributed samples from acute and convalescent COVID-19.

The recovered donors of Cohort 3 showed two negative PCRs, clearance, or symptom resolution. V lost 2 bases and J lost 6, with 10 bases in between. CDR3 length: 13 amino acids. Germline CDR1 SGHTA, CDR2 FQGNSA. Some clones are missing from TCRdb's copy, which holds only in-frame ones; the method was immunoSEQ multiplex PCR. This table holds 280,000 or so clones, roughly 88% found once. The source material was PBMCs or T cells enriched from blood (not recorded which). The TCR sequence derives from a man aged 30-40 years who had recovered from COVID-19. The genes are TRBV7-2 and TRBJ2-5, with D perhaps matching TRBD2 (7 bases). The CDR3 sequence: CASSLRGAQTQYF. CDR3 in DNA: TGTGCCAGCAGCTTACGGGGGGCGCAGACCCAGTACTTC.